This note documents a single T cell receptor beta chain sequence. Its matching antigen is unknown. The read is 3 residues too short to cover the CDR3 end, so that end is filled in from the germline J gene. The record originates from a study of T cells in women clearing cervical HPV infection. Turning to the study itself: Cases were women with histologically confirmed HPV16-related CIN3 or worse, including a couple of invasive cancers. Controls were women whose single incident HPV16 infection cleared within 12 months without precancer or cancer.

The CDR3 runs 13 residues. Between the trimmed V and J ends, which lost 6 bases and 4 bases, there was a span of 10 bases. Germline V lookup: CDR1 SGHVS, CDR2 FNYEAQ. immunoSEQ multiplex PCR used an average of roughly 1,300 ng genomic DNA. Measured with immunoSEQ multiplex PCR; TCRdb has only the in-frame clones, and not every one. This specimen shows about 22,000 clones; the ten leading clones hold about 5%. Overall study results and limits: Associations may precede or follow infection; HPV-specific or memory T cells were not isolated.

This chain joins TRBV7-6 and TRBJ1-5; weak D call: TRBD1 (5 bases). This clonotype was obtained from a woman between 18 and 70 years old with a cervical HPV16 infection that either progressed to CIN3+ or cleared (not recorded which). Sequencing was done on a sample of blood buffy coat. The DNA read from the CDR3 is TGTGCCAGCAGTCACGGGGGGAATCAGCCC. Translating it yields CASSHGGNQP. Given in full, the CDR3 is CASSHGGNQPQHF. The full variable domain, in which reference TRBV7-6 and TRBJ1-5 provide the parts outside the CDR3, is GAGVSQSPRYKVTKRGQDVALRCDPISGHVSLYWYRQALGQGPEFLTYFNYEAQQDKSGLPNDRFSAERPEGSISTLTIQRTEQRDSAMYRCASSHGGNQPQHFGDGTRLSIL.